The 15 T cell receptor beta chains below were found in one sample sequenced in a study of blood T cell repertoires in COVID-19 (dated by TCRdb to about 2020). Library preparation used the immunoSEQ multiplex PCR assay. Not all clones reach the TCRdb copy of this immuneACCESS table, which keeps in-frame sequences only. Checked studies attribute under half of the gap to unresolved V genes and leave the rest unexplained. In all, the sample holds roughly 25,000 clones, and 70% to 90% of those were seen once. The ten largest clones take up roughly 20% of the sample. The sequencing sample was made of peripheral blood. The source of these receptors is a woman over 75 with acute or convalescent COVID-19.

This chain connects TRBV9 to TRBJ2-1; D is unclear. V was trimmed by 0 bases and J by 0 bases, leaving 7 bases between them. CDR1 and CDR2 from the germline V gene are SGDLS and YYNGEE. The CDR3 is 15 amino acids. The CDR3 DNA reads TGTGCCAGCAGCGTAGCGGCGGTCTCCTACAATGAGCAGTTCTTC. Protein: CASSVAAVSYNEQFF.

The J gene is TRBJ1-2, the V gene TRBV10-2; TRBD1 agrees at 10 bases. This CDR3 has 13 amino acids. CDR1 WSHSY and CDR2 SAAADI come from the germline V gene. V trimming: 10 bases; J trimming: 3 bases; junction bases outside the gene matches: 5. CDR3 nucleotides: TGCGCCACCTCAGGGACAGGGGACTATGGCTACACCTTC. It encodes CATSGTGDYGYTF.

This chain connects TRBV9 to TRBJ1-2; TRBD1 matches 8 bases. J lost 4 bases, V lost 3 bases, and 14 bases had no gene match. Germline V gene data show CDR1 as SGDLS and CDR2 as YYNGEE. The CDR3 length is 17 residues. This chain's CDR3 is CASSAKAHPGQAYGYTF. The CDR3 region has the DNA TGTGCCAGCAGCGCCAAGGCCCATCCGGGACAGGCCTATGGCTACACCTTC.

The CDR3 loop reads CASSRERAVREQYF. CDR3 DNA sequence: TGTGCCAGCAGTCGCGAGAGGGCGGTGAGGGAGCAGTACTTC. This chain uses TRBV7-2 with TRBJ2-7; D possibly corresponds to TRBD2 (5 bases). The CDR3 length is 14 residues. Germline V gene data show CDR1 as SGHTA and CDR2 as FQGNSA. Trimming shortened V by 6 bases and J by 7 bases, and 19 bases separated the two germline ends.

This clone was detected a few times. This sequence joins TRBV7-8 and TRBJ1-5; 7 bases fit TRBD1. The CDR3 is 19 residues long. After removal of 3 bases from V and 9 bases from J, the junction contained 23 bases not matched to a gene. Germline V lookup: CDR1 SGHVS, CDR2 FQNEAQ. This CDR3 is CASSLGGIGQDKKFLPQHF. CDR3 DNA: TGTGCCAGCAGCTTGGGTGGAATAGGACAGGACAAAAAATTCCTGCCCCAGCATTTT.

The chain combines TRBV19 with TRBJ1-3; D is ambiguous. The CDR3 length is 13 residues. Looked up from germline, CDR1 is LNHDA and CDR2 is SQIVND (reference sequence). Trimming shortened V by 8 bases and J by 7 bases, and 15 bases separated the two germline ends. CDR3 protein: CASREASRNTIYF. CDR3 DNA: TGTGCCAGTCGAGAGGCCAGTCGTAACACCATATATTTT.

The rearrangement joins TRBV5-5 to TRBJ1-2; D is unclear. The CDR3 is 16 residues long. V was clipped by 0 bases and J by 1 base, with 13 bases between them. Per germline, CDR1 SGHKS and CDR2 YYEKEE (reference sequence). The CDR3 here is CASSLERSEINYGYTF. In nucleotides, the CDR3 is TGTGCCAGCAGCTTGGAACGGTCCGAAATTAACTATGGCTACACCTTC.

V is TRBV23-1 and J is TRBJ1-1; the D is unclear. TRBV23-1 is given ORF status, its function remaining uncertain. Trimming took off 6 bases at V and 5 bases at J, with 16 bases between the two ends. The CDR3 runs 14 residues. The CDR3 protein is CASSPRRVETEAFF. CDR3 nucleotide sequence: TGCGCCAGCAGCCCCCGGAGGGTAGAAACTGAAGCTTTCTTT.

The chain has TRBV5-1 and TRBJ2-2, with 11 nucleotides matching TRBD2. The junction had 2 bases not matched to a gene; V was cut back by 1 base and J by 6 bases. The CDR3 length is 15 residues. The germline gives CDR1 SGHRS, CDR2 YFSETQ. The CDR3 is CASSLTSGSSGELFF. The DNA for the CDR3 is TGCGCCAGCAGCTTGACTAGCGGGAGTTCCGGGGAGCTGTTTTTT.

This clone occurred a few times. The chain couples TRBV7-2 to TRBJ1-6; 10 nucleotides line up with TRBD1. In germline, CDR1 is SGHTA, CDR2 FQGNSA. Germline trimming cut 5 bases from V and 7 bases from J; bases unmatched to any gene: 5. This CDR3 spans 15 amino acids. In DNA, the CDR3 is TGTGCCAGCAGCGGAGGGACAGGGGTGAATTCACCCCTCCACTTT. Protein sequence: CASSGGTGVNSPLHF.

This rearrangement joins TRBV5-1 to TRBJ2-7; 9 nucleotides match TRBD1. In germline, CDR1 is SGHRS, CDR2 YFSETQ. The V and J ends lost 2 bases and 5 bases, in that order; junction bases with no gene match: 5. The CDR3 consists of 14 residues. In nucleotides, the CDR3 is TGCGCCAGCAGCTTACAGGGGGCAGAAAACGAGCAGTACTTC. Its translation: CASSLQGAENEQYF. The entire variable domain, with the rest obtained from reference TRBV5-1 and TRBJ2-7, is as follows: KAGVTQTPRYLIKTRGQQVTLSCSPISGHRSVSWYQQTPGQGLQFLFEYFSETQRNKGNFPGRFSGRQFSNSRSEMNVSTLELGDSALYLCASSLQGAENEQYFGPGTRLTVT.

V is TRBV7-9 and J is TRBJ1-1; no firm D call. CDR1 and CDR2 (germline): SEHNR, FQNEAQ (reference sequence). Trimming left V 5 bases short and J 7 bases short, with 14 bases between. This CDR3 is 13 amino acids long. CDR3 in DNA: TGTGCCAGCAGCCAGAATCGAGCGTATGAAGCTTTCTTT. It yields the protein CASSQNRAYEAFF.

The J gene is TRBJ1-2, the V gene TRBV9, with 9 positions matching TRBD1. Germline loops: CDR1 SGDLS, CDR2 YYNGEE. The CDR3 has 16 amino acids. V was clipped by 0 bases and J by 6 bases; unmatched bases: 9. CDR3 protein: CASSVGGAQGADGYTF. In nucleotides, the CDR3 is TGTGCCAGCAGCGTAGGGGGAGCACAGGGGGCTGATGGCTACACCTTC. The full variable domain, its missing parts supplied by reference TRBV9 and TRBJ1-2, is DSGVTQTPKHLITATGQRVTLRCSPRSGDLSVYWYQQSLDQGLQFLIQYYNGEERAKGNILERFSAQQFPDLHSELNLSSLELGDSALYFCASSVGGAQGADGYTFGSGTRLTVV.

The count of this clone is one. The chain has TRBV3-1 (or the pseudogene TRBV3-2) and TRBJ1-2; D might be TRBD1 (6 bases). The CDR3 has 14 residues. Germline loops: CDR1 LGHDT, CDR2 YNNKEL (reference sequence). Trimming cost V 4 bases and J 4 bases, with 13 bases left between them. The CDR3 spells CASSPRTEIYGYTF. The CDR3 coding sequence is TGTGCCAGCAGCCCCCGGACAGAGATCTATGGCTACACCTTC.

The CDR3 bases are TGTGCCAGCAGCTTAGCGGGACAGATGTACGAGCAGTACTTC. Encoded protein: CASSLAGQMYEQYF. The V gene is TRBV11-2, the J gene TRBJ2-7; 7 bases agree with TRBD1. The CDR3 loop spans 14 amino acids. Unmatched junction bases numbered 4, after V lost 1 base and J lost 4 bases. Germline lookup yields CDR1 SGHAT and CDR2 FQNNGV.